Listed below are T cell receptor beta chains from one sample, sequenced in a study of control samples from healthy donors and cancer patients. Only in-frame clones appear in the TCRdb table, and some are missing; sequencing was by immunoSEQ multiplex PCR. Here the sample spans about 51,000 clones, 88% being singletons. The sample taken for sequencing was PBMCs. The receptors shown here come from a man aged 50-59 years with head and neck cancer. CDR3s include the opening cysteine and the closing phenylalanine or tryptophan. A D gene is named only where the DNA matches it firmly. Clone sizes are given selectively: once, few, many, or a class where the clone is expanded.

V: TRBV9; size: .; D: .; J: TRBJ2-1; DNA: TGTGCCAGCAGCCACACCAGGCACAATGAGCAGTTCTTC; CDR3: CASSHTRHNEQFF
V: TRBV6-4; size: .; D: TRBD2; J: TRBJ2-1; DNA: TGTGCCAGCAGTGCCGGGACTAGCGCCCATGAGCAGTTCTTC; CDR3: CASSAGTSAHEQFF
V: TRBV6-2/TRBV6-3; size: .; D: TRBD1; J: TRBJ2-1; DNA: TGTGCCAGCAGTTACTCGCTAAGGGACAGGGGGTCCCATGAGCAGTTCTTC; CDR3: CASSYSLRDRGSHEQFF
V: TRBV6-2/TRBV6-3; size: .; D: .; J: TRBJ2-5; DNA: TGTGCCAGCAGTTACGGGTTTGGGGGAGGCCAAGAGACCCAGTACTTC; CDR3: CASSYGFGGGQETQYF
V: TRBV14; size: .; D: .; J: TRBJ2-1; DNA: TGTGCCAGCAGCCAAGGGACGGCCTACAGGAATGAGCAGTTCTTC; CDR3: CASSQGTAYRNEQFF
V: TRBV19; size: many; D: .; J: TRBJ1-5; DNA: TGTGCCAGTAGTATTTTCGGGGAAAGCAATCAGCCCCAGCATTTT; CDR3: CASSIFGESNQPQHF
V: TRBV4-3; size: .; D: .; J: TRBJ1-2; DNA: TGCGCCAGCAGCCAAGATTTCGAAGGGAGTGGCTACACCTTC; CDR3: CASSQDFEGSGYTF
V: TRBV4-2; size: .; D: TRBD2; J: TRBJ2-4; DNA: TGTGCCAGCAGCCTGGGACTAGCGGGAGCCAAAAACATTCAGTACTTC; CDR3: CASSLGLAGAKNIQYF
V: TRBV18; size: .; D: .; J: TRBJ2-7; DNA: TGTGCCAGCTCACCCGCGAGGTGGGGTCGGGAGCAGTACTTC; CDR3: CASSPARWGREQYF
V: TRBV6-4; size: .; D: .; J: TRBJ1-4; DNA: TGTGCCAGCAGTGAGGGGCTTAATGAAAAACTGTTTTTT; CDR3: CASSEGLNEKLFF
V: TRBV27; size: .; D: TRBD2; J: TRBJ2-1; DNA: TGTGCCAGCAGTACTCGACTAGCGGGAGCCTACAATGAGCAGTTCTTC; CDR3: CASSTRLAGAYNEQFF
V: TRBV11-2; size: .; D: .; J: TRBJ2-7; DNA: TGTGCCAGCAGCTTAGTAAACGAGCAGTACTTC; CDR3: CASSLVNEQYF
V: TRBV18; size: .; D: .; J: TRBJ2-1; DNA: TGTGCCAGCTCACAATTACAGGGCGGTGAGCAGTTCTTC; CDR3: CASSQLQGGEQFF
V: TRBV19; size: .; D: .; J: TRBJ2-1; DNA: TGTGCCAGTAGTCCGGAAACGATAAGCACCTACAATGAGCAGTTCTTC; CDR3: CASSPETISTYNEQFF
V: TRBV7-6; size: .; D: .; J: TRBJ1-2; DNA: TGTGCCAGCAGCTTAGTTCCATCGTCGGCAGGGTACCCCTATGGCTACACCTTC; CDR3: CASSLVPSSAGYPYGYTF
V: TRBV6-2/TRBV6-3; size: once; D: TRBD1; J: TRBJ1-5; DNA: TGTGCCAGCAGCCCCGGACAGGGGGCCAATCAGCCCCAGCATTTT; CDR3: CASSPGQGANQPQHF
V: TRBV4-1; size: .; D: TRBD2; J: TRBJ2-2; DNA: TGCGCCAGCAGCCCATTGTTAGCGGGAGCGAACACCGGGGAGCTGTTTTTT; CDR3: CASSPLLAGANTGELFF
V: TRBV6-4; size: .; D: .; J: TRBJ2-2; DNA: TGTGCCAGCAGTGACACCGAATTTGGGGAGCTGTTTTTT; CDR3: CASSDTEFGELFF
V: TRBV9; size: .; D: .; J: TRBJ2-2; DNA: TGTGCCAGCAGCGTTGGAGGGGGCTTAACCGGGGAGCTGTTTTTT; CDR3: CASSVGGGLTGELFF
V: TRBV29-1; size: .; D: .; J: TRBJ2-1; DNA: TGCAGCGGGGACTGGGGGGTGAATGAGCAGTTCTTC; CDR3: CSGDWGVNEQFF
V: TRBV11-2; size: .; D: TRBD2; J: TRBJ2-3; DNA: TGTGCCAGCAGCAAATCCGGGACTAGCGGGTCCCGGCTGGCAGATACGCAGTATTTT; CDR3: CASSKSGTSGSRLADTQYF
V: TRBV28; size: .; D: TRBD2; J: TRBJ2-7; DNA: TGTGCCAGCAGCCAAAGCGGGAGCTCCTACGAGCAGTACTTC; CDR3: CASSQSGSSYEQYF
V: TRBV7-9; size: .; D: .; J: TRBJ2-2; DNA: TGTGCCAGCAGCCACCCCCCTCCGGGGGTGGGCACCGGGGAGCTGTTTTTT; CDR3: CASSHPPPGVGTGELFF
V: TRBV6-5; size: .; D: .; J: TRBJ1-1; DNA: TGTGCCAGCAGCTTCGGACTAACAGGGAGTACTGAAGCTTTCTTT; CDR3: CASSFGLTGSTEAFF
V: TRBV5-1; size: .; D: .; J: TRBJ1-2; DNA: TGCGCCAGCAGCTTGGGAGGAGCAGGGTCGGGTTCCAACTATGGCTACACCTTC; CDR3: CASSLGGAGSGSNYGYTF
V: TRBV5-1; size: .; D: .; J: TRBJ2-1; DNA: TGCGCCAGCTCAGGCGAGGGAAACAATGAGCAGTTCTTC; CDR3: CASSGEGNNEQFF